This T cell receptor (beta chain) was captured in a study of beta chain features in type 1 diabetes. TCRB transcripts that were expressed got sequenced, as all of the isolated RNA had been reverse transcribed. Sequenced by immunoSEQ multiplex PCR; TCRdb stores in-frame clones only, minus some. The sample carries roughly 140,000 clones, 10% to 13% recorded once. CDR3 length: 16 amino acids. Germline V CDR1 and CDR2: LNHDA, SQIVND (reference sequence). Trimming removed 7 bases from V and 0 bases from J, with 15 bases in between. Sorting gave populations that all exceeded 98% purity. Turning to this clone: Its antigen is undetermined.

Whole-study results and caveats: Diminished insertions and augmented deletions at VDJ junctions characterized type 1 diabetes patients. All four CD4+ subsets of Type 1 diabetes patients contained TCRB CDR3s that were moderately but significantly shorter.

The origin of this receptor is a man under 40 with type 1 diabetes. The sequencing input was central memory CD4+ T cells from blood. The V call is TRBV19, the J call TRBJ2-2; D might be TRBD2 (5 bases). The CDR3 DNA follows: TGTGCCAGTACCCCCCGCGGGCGAACGAACACCGGGGAGCTGTTTTTT. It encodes CASTPRGRTNTGELFF.